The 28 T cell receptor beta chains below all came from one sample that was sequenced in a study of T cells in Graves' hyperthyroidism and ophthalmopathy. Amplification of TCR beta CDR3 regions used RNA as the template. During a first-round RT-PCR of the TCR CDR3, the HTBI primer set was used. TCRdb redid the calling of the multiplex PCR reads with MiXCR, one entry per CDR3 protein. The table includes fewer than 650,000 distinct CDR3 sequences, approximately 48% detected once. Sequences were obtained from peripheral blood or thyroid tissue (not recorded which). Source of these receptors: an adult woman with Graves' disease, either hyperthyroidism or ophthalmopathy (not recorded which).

The CDR3: CSVEKGASTEAFF. In nucleotides, the CDR3 is TGCAGCGTTGAAAAGGGGGCGAGCACTGAAGCTTTCTTT. The chain couples TRBV29-1 to TRBJ1-1; 7 nucleotides agree with TRBD1. The germline CDR1 and CDR2 sequences are SQVTM and ANQGSEA. With 2 bases clipped from V and 4 bases from J, the junction kept 4 bases outside the gene matches. The CDR3 consists of 13 residues.

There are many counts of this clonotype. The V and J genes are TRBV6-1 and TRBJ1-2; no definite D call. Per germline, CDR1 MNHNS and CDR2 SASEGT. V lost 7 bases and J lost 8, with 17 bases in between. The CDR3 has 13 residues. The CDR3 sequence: CASIQVTLGGYTF. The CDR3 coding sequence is TGTGCCAGCATCCAGGTCACCCTGGGGGGCTACACCTTC.

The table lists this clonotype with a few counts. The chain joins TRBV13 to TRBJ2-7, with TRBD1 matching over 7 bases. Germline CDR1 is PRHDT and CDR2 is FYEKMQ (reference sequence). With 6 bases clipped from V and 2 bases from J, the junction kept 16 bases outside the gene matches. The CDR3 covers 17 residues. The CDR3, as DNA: TGTGCCAGCAGTTACTCTTTCTCCTCGGGACAGCCCTACGAGCAGTACTTC. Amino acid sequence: CASSYSFSSGQPYEQYF.

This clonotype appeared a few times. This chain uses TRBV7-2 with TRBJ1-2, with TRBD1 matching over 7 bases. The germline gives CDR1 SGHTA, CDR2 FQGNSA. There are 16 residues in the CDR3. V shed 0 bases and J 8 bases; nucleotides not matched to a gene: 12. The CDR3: CASSLATTGPVGGYTF. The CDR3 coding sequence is TGTGCCAGCAGCTTAGCCACGACAGGGCCGGTCGGGGGCTACACCTTC.

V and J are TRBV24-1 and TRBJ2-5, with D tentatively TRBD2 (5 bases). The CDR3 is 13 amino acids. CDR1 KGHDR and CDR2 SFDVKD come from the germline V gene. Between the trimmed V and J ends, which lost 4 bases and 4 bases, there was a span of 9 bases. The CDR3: CATSEVRGETQYF. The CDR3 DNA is TGTGCCACCAGTGAGGTCCGGGGAGAGACCCAGTACTTC.

DNA of the CDR3: TGTGCCAGCATGGAGATCTTAAACACCGGGGAGCTGTTTTTT. This sequence encodes CASMEILNTGELFF. The V call is TRBV2, the J call TRBJ2-2; D is unclear. V lost 7 bases and J lost 2, with 11 bases in between. Per the germline V gene, CDR1 is SNHLY and CDR2 is FYNNEI. This CDR3 contains 14 residues.

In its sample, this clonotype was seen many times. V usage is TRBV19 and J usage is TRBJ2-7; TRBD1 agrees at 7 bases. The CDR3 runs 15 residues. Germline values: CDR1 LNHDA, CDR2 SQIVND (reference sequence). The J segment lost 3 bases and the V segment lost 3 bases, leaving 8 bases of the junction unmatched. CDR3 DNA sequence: TGTGCCAGTAGTATGTTTACAGGGGTTCGCTACGAGCAGTACTTC. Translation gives CASSMFTGVRYEQYF.

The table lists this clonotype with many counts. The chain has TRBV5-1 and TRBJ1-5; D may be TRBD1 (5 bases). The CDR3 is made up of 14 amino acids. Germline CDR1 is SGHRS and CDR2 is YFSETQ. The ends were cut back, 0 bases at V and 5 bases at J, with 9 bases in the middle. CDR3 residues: CASSLGRGDQPQHF. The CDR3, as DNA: TGCGCCAGCAGCTTGGGAAGGGGAGATCAGCCCCAGCATTTT.

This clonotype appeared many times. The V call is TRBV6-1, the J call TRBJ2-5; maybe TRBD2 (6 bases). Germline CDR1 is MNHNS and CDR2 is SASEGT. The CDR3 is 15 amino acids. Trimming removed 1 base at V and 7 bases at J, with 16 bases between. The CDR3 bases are TGTGCCAGCAGTGAAGGGACTACTCGAGGATCGACCCAGTACTTC. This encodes CASSEGTTRGSTQYF.

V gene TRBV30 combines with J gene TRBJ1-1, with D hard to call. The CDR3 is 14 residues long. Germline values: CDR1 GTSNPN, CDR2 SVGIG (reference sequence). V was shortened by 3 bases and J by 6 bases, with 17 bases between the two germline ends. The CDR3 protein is CAWRPRAVFPEAFF. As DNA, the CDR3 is TGTGCCTGGAGGCCGAGGGCGGTTTTCCCTGAAGCTTTCTTT.

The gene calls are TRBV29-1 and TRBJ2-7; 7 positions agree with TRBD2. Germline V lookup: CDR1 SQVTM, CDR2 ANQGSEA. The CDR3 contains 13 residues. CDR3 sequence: CSLSGGLQYEQYF. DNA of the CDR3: TGCAGTTTATCCGGGGGGTTGCAATACGAGCAGTACTTC.

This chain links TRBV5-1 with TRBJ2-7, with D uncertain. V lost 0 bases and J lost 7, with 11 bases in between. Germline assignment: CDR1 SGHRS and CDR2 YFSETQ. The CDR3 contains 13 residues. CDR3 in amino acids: CASSLEGAQEQYF. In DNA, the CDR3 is TGCGCCAGCAGCTTGGAGGGTGCACAGGAGCAGTACTTC.

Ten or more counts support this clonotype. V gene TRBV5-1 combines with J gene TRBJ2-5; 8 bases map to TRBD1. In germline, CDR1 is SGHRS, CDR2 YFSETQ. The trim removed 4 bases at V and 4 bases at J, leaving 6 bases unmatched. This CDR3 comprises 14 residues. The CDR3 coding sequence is TGCGCCAGCAGCCAGGGGGCGCTAGGAGAGACCCAGTACTTC. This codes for CASSQGALGETQYF.

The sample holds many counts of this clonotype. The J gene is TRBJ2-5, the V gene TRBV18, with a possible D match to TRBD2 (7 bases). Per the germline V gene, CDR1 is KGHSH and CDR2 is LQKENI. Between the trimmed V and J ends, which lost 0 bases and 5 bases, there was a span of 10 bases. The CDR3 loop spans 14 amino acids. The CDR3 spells CASSPPGGAETQYF. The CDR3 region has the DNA TGTGCCAGCTCACCACCGGGGGGGGCCGAGACCCAGTACTTC.

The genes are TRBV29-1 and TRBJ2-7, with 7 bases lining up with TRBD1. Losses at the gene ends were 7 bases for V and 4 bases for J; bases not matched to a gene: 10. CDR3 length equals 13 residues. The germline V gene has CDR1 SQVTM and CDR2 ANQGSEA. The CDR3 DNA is TGCAGCGCTGGAACCGGGACAGTGTACGAGCAGTACTTC. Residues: CSAGTGTVYEQYF.

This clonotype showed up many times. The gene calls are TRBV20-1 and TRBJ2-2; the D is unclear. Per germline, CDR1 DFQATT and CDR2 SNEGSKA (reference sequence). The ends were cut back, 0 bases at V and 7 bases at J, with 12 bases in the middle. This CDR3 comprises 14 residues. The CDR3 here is CSARDPSVGGELFF. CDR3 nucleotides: TGCAGTGCTAGAGACCCTAGTGTTGGCGGGGAGCTGTTTTTT.

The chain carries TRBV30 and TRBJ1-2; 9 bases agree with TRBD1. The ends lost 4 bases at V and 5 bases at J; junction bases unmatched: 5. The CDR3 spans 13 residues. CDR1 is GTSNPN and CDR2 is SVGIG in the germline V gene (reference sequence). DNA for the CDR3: TGTGCCTGGAACTACAGGGGGCTTTATGGCTACACCTTC. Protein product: CAWNYRGLYGYTF.

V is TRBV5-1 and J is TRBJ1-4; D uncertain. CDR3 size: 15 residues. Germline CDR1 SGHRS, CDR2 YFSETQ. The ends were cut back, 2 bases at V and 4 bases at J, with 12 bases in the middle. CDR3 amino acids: CASSLTSRNNEKLFF. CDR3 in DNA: TGCGCCAGCAGCTTAACGAGCCGAAATAATGAAAAACTGTTTTTT.

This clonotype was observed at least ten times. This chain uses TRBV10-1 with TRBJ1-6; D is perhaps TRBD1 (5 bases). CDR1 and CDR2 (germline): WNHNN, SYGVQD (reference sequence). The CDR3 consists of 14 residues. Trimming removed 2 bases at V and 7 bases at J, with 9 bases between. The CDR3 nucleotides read TGCGCCAGCAGTGAGGCCGGGACGAATTCACCCCTCCACTTT. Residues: CASSEAGTNSPLHF.

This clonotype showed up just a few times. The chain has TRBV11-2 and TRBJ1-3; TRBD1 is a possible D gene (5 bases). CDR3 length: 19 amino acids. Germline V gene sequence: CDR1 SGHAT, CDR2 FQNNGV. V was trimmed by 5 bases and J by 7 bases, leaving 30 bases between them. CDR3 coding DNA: TGTGCCAGCAGCCGTACTAGCGGGAAAGAGACCAGGGACGCTAACACCATATATTTT. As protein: CASSRTSGKETRDANTIYF.

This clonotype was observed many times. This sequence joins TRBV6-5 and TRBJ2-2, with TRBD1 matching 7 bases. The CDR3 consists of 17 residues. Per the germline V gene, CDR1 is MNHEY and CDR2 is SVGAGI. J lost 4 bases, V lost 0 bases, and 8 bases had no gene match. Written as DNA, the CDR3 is TGTGCCAGCAGTTACTCACCGACAGGGATCGGCACCGGGGAGCTGTTTTTT. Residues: CASSYSPTGIGTGELFF.

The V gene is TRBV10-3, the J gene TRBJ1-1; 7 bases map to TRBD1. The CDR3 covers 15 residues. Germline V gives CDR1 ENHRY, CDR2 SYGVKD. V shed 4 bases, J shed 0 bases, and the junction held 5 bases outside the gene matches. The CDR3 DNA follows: TGTGCCATCAGTGCCTGGACAGGAATGAACACTGAAGCTTTCTTT. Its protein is CAISAWTGMNTEAFF.

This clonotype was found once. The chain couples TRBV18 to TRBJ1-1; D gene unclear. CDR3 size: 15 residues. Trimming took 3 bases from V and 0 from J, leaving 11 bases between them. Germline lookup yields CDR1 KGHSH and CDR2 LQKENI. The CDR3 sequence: CASSPTEPMNTEAFF. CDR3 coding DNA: TGTGCCAGCTCACCGACGGAACCAATGAACACTGAAGCTTTCTTT.

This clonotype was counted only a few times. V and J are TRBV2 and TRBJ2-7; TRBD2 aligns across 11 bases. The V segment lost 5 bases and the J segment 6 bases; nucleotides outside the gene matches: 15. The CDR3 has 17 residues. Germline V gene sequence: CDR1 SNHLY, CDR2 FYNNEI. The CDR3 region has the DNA TGTGCCAGCAGTCCACCCTCCTTAGCGGGAGGGCCAGGCGAGCAGTACTTC. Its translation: CASSPPSLAGGPGEQYF.

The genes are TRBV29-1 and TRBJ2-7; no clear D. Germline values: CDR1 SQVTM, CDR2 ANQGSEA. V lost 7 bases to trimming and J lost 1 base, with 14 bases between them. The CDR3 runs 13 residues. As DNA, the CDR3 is TGCAGCGCCAAAAGTGGGATATCCTACGAGCAGTACTTC. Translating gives CSAKSGISYEQYF.

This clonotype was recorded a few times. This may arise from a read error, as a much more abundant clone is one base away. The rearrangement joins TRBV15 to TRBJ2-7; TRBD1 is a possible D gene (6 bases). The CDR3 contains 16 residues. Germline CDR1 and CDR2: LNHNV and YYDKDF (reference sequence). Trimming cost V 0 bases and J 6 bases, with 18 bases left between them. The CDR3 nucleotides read TGTGCCACCAGCAGAGATCCCGCAGGGGCGAGGGGCGAGCAGTACTTC. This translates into CATSRDPAGARGEQYF.

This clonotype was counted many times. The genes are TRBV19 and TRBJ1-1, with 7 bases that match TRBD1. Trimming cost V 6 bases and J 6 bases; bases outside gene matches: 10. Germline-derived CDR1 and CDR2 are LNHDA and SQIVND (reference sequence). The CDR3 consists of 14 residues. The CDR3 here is CASRTRQGVSEAFF. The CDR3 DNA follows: TGTGCCAGTAGGACCAGACAGGGCGTCTCTGAAGCTTTCTTT.

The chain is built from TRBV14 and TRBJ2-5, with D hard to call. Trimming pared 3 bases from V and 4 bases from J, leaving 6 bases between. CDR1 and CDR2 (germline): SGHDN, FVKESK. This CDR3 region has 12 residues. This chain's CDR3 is CASSHRVETQYF. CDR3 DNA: TGTGCCAGCAGCCATCGGGTAGAGACCCAGTACTTC.